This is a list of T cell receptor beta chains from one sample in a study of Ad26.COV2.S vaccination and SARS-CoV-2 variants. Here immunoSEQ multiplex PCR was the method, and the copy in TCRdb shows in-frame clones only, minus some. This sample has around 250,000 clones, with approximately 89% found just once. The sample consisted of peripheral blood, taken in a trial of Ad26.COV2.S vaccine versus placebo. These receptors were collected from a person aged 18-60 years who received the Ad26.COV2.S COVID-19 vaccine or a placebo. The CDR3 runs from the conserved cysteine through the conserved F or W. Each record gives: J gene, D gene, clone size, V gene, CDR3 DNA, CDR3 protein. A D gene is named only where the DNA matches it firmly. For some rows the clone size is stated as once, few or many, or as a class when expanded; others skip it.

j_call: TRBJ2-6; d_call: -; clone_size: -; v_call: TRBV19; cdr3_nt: TGTGCCAGTAGCCCTCACTCTGGGGCCAACGTCCTGACTTTC; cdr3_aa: CASSPHSGANVLTF
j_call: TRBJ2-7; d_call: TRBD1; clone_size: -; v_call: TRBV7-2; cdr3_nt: TGTGCCAGCAGCTCAGCGGCGGGACAGGGGGGACACGAGCAGTACTTC; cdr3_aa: CASSSAAGQGGHEQYF
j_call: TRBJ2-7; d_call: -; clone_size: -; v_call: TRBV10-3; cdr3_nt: TGTGCCATCAGCCCGGATTGGGGCGAGCAGTACTTC; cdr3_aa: CAISPDWGEQYF
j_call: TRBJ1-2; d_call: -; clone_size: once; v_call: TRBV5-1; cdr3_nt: TGCGCCAGCAGCTTGGGTGGCAGGGTTAACTATGGCTACACCTTC; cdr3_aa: CASSLGGRVNYGYTF
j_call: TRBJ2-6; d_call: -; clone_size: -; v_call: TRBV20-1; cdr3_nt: TGCAGTGCTAGTAGGCCTGGGGCCAACGTCCTGACTTTC; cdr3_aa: CSASRPGANVLTF
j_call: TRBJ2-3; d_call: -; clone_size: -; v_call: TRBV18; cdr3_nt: TGTGCCAGCTCACCATCTGGGGATAGCTTAGATACGCAGTATTTT; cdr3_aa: CASSPSGDSLDTQYF
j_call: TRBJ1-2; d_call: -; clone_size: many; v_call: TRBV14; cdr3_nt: TGTGCCAGCAGCAGACAGCATGCGGATGGCTACACCTTC; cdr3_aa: CASSRQHADGYTF
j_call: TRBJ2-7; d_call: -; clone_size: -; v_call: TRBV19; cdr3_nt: TGTGCCAGTAGCCTGGGTTGGGGAGGCTCCTACGAGCAGTACTTC; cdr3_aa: CASSLGWGGSYEQYF
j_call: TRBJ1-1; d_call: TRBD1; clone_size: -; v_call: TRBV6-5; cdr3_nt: TGTGCCAGCAGCCTACAGGGGGCGGGTACTGAAGCTTTCTTT; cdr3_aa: CASSLQGAGTEAFF
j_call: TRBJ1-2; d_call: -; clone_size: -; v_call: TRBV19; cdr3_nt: TGTGCCAGTAGTTTTTCCTATGGCTACACCTTC; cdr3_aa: CASSFSYGYTF
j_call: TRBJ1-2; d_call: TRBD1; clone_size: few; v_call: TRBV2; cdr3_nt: TGTGCCAGCAGTGTGGGACAGGTCTATGGCTACACCTTC; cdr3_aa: CASSVGQVYGYTF
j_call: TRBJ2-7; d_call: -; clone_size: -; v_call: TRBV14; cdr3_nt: TGTGCCAGCAGCCTAAACAGGGTCTACGAGCAGTACTTC; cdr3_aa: CASSLNRVYEQYF
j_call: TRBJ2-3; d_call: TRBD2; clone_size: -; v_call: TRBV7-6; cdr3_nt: TGTGCCAGCAGCCGTAGCGGGGGGGCCCATGATACGCAGTATTTT; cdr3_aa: CASSRSGGAHDTQYF
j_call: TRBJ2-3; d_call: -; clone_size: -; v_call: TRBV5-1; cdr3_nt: TGCGCCAGCAGCTTGAGCGGCCCAGATACGCAGTATTTT; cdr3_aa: CASSLSGPDTQYF
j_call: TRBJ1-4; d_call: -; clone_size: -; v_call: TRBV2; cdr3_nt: TGTGCCAGCAGGGGAGCTAATGAAAAACTGTTTTTT; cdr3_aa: CASRGANEKLFF
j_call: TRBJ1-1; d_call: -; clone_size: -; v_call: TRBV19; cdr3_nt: TGTGCCAGTAGTTTTACCCCAGGGGCCACTGAAGCTTTCTTT; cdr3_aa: CASSFTPGATEAFF
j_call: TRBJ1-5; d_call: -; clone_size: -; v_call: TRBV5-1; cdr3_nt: TGCGCCAGCAGCTTGGACCCCCTGCCCCAGCCCCAGCATTTT; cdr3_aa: CASSLDPLPQPQHF
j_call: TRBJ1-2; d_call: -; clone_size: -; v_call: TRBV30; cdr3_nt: TGTGCCTGGAGCATAGGACCTTTCCTGCTGAACTATGGCTACACCTTC; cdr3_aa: CAWSIGPFLLNYGYTF
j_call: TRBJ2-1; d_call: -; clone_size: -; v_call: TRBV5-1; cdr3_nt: TGCGCCAGCAGCGTCTTAGTATCTGGGGCCGACAATGAGCAGTTCTTC; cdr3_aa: CASSVLVSGADNEQFF
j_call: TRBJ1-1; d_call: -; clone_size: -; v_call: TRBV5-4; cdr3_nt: TGTGCCAGCAGCCAGTCGAACACTGAAGCTTTCTTT; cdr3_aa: CASSQSNTEAFF
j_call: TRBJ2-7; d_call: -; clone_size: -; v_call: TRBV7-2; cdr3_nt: TGTGCCAGCAGCCCAAGGCGTCTGGCGTCCTACGAGCAGTACTTC; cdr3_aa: CASSPRRLASYEQYF
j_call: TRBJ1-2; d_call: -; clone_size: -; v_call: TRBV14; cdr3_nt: TGTGCCAGCAGCCAAGATGTTTGGCATGGCTACACCTTC; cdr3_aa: CASSQDVWHGYTF